This TCR beta chain was sequenced for a study of spatial heterogeneity in lung cancer. About the study: Samples were obtained from around 72 donors, all untreated early-stage non-small cell lung cancer patients.

This clonotype has a count of ten or more. The CDR3 has 12 residues. Germline values: CDR1 SQVTM, CDR2 ANQGSEA. V dropped 7 bases and J dropped 5; count of bases not matched to a gene: 5. The time point is: blood at routine non-recurrence follow-up after resection. Using its own MiXCR run on the 5' RACE reads, TCRdb lists one record per CDR3 protein. Of tens of thousands of distinct CDR3 sequences detected, just under 20% appear once; the ten largest clones hold around a fifth. The chain uses TRBV29-1 and TRBJ1-1, with 9 bases that match TRBD1. The material sequenced was PBMCs, taken at follow-up. The origin of this receptor is a male donor with early-stage non-small cell lung cancer. CDR3 loop: CSAWTGATEAFF. Written as DNA, the CDR3 is TGCAGCGCCTGGACAGGGGCGACTGAAGCTTTCTTT.